This T cell receptor beta chain was obtained from a study of CD8+CD57+ T cells in acquired aplastic anemia. About the study: When averaged, DNA from sorted CD4+ and CD8+ cells came to around 3 ug. Sequencing produced an average of approximately 11 million reads per healthy donor for CD4+ cells.

Findings and limits, study-wide: A significant difference in CD8+ Simpson's diversity between patients and controls was not found. Patients and controls were found to share twenty-nine CD8+ CDR3 sequences.

Profiles of TCR beta VDJ and CDR3 were generated from a genomic DNA template. Using its own MiXCR run on the reads, TCRdb lists one record per CDR3 protein. The data show roughly 190,000 distinct CDR3 sequences, less than 70% seen once. This clonotype was observed at least ten times. Its antigen is not known. The V gene's germline CDR1 is LNHDA and CDR2 SQIVND (reference sequence). There are 14 residues in the CDR3. V lost 5 bases, J lost 2 bases, and 10 bases lay in between. The genes are TRBV19 and TRBJ1-5; D not certain. The clonotype comes from a human donor in good health, serving as a control. The sequencing sample was made of sorted CD4+, CD8+, or CD8+CD57+ T cells (not recorded which) from PBMCs. This CDR3 is CASSSQRGNQPQHF. CDR3 nucleotides: TGTGCCAGTAGTTCCCAACGGGGCAATCAGCCCCAGCATTTT.